This T cell receptor beta chain was recovered during a study of blood T cell repertoires in COVID-19. Study-wide background: COVID-19 samples collected from the United States, Italy and Spain covered acute and convalescent phases. T cells, B-cell-depleted T cells, or PBMCs supplied cDNA or gDNA.

Per the study methods: Reference gene primer amplification gave estimated nucleated cell counts. Libraries were prepared by immunoSEQ multiplex PCR; TCRdb keeps only in-frame clonotypes and omits some of them. The DNA was the basis for D and trimming; V, J and clone size are from that table. The repertoire has a few hundred thousand clones, 89% of them found once; the top ten carry 4% to 5%. V gave up 6 bases and J gave up 0 bases, with 17 bases separating them. Germline V gene data show CDR1 as MGHRA and CDR2 as YSYEKL. The CDR3 is 16 residues long. This TCR was sampled from a woman in her thirties or forties who had recovered from COVID-19. This chain links TRBV4-1 with TRBJ1-1, with TRBD1 as a possible D gene (5 bases). What was sequenced was peripheral blood. The CDR3 nucleotides are TGCGCCAGCAGAGCGCCGGGTCGACAGTTGAACACTGAAGCTTTCTTT. Translated, it gives CASRAPGRQLNTEAFF.